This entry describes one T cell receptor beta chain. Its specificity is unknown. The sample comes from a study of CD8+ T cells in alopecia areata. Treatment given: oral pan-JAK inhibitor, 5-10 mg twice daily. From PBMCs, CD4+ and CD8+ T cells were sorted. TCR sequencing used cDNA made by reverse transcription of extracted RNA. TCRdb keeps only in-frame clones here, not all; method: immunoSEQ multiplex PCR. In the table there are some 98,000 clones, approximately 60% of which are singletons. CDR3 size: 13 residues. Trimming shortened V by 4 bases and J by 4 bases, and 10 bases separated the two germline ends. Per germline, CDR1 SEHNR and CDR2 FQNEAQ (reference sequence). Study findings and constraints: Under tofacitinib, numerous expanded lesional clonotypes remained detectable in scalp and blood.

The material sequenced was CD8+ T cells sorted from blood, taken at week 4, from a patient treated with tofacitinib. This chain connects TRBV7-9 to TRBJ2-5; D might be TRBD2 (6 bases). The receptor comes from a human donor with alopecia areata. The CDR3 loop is CASSWDSGETQYF. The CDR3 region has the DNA TGTGCCAGCAGCTGGGATAGCGGAGAGACCCAGTACTTC.